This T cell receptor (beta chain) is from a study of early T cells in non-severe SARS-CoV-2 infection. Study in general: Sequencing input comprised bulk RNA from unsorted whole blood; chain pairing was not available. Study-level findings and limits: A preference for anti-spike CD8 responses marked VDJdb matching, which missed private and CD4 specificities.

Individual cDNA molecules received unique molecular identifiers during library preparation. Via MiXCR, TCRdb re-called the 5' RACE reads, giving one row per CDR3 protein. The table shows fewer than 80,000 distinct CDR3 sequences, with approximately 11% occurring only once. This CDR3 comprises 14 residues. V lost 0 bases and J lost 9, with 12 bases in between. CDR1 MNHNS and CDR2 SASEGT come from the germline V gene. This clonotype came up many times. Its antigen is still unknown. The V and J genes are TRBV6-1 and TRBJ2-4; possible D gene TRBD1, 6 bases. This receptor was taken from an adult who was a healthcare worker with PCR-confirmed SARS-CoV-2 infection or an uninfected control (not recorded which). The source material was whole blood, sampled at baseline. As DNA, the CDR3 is TGTGCCAGCAGTGAAGCAACAGGGTCGGCCATTCAGTACTTC. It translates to CASSEATGSAIQYF.